These 14 T cell receptor beta chains were all obtained from the same sample, sequenced in a study of molecular identifiers for immune sequencing clone quantification. One entry per CDR3 protein results from TCRdb running MiXCR on the PCR reads. The sample includes 85,000 to 90,000 distinct CDR3 sequences, under 20% of them seen just once. Sequenced sample: naive CD8+ T cells from blood, with Jurkat cell RNA spiked in. Indicated subset: FACS-sorted CD8+CD4-CCR7+CD45RA+ naive T cells. These receptor sequences come from a human donor in good health. Some libraries in this study had Jurkat cell RNA spiked in.

Concerning this clonotype: This sequence may be a read error, since a much larger clone differs from it by one base. Since no conserved phenylalanine or tryptophan closes the CDR3, a read error is the likely cause. This chain links TRBV7-6 with TRBJ1-1, with D possibly being TRBD1 (6 bases). The CDR3 totals 13 residues. V was clipped by 5 bases and J by 6 bases, with 13 bases between them. Germline CDR1 and CDR2: SGHVS and FNYEAQ. CDR3 in amino acids: CASSGTRGAEAFS. The CDR3 DNA sequence: TGTGCCAGCAGCGGAACCAGGGGAGCTGAAGCTTTCTCT.

This clonotype was seen repeatedly, ten times or more. The chain employs TRBV9 and TRBJ2-2, with D hard to call. V lost 0 bases to trimming and J lost 0 bases, with 9 bases between them. Germline V gives CDR1 SGDLS, CDR2 YYNGEE. The CDR3 spans 16 residues. CDR3 in amino acids: CASSVAVLANTGELFF. In DNA form, the CDR3 reads TGTGCCAGCAGCGTAGCTGTCTTAGCGAACACCGGGGAGCTGTTTTTT.

This clonotype was observed at least ten times. V usage is TRBV29-1 and J usage is TRBJ1-1; maybe TRBD1 (6 bases). V was pared by 4 bases and J by 6 bases, with 9 bases between. This CDR3 is 11 amino acids long. Germline V gives CDR1 SQVTM, CDR2 ANQGSEA. The CDR3 DNA follows: TGCAGCGTTGGGGGGCCCGCTGAAGCTTTCTTT. Its protein product is CSVGGPAEAFF.

This clonotype was counted between two and nine times. This may be a read error: a much more frequent sequence differs by one nucleotide. V is TRBV27 and J is TRBJ2-5, with TRBD2 matching over 8 bases. V shed 11 bases, J shed 5 bases, and the junction held 7 bases outside the gene matches. CDR1 is MNHEY, CDR2 SMNVEV, per germline (reference sequence). The CDR3 has 12 residues. CDR3 region: CAGKGLAETQYF. The CDR3 nucleotides are TGTGCCGGCAAAGGACTAGCTGAGACCCAGTACTTC.

This clonotype was recorded a few times. The V gene is TRBV4-2, the J gene TRBJ2-1, with 12 bases identical to TRBD2. Trimming took 0 bases from V and 4 from J; bases not matched to a gene: 4. The CDR3 contains 17 residues. CDR1 and CDR2 from the germline V gene are LGHNA and YNFKEQ. The CDR3 spells CASSQEDGLAGYNEQFF. The DNA for the CDR3 is TGTGCCAGCAGCCAAGAGGACGGACTAGCGGGGTACAATGAGCAGTTCTTC.

Comments on this clonotype: A much larger clonotype is one base distant, so this may be a read error. The chain joins TRBV30 to TRBJ2-1; possible D gene TRBD2, 6 bases. V lost 5 bases to trimming and J lost 8 bases, with 16 bases between them. CDR1 and CDR2 from the germline V gene are GTSNPN and SVGIG (reference sequence). The CDR3 loop spans 13 amino acids. This chain's CDR3 is CAWSNGRGDEQFF. For the CDR3, the DNA is TGTGCCTGGTCTAACGGGAGAGGTGATGAGCAGTTCTTC.

This clonotype was seen a handful of times. A much larger clone differs by one base, so this may be a read error. The chain links TRBV5-1 to TRBJ2-5, with 11 bases that match TRBD2. The V segment lost 4 bases and the J segment 4 bases; nucleotides outside the gene matches: 9. The CDR3 length is 16 residues. From germline, CDR1 is SGHRS and CDR2 YFSETQ. CDR3 protein: CASSASLAGGRETQYF. CDR3 DNA sequence: TGCGCCAGCAGCGCAAGCTTAGCGGGAGGGCGAGAGACCCAGTACTTC.

This clonotype showed up many times. This chain joins TRBV14 and TRBJ2-7; D assignment may be TRBD1 or TRBD2 (5 bases each). V gave up 2 bases and J gave up 2 bases, with 10 bases separating them. Looked up from germline, CDR1 is SGHDN and CDR2 is FVKESK. This CDR3 has 14 residues. The CDR3 region is CASSQWDGPYEQYF. Here the CDR3 DNA reads TGTGCCAGCAGCCAATGGGACGGTCCCTACGAGCAGTACTTC.

This clonotype was found many times. This chain joins TRBV14 and TRBJ2-1, with a tentative D call TRBD2 (5 bases). The CDR3 is 16 amino acids. Germline values: CDR1 SGHDN, CDR2 FVKESK. Deletions cut 0 bases from V and 7 bases from J, with 16 bases between. CDR3 DNA: TGTGCCAGCAGCCAAGAGGGTAGCCTAGCCTGGAATGAGCAGTTCTTC. Amino acids: CASSQEGSLAWNEQFF. The whole variable domain, filled in from reference TRBV14 and TRBJ2-1, reads EAGVTQFPSHSVIEKGQTVTLRCDPISGHDNLYWYRRVMGKEIKFLLHFVKESKQDESGMPNNRFLAERTGGTYSTLKVQPAELEDSGVYFCASSQEGSLAWNEQFFGPGTRLTVL.

This clonotype was recorded many times. The V and J genes are TRBV27 and TRBJ2-7; tentative D call: TRBD1 (5 bases). This CDR3 contains 14 residues. The germline CDR1 and CDR2 sequences are MNHEY and SMNVEV (reference sequence). V was pared by 3 bases and J by 0 bases, with 9 bases between. The CDR3 DNA follows: TGTGCCAGCAGTTTGGGGCATAGCTCCTACGAGCAGTACTTC. It encodes CASSLGHSSYEQYF.

This clonotype was picked up a small number of times. The V call is TRBV4-3, the J call TRBJ1-2, with TRBD1 identical over 10 bases. CDR1 LGHNA and CDR2 YSLEER come from the germline V gene. This CDR3 comprises 15 residues. J lost 4 bases, V lost 3 bases, and 5 bases had no gene match. This CDR3 reads CASSHRQGATYGYTF. The CDR3 DNA reads TGCGCCAGCAGCCATAGACAGGGGGCGACCTATGGCTACACCTTC.

In regard to this clonotype: A much larger clone lies a single base off, so this may be a read error. V is TRBV30 and J is TRBJ2-3; D might be TRBD1 (5 bases). The CDR3 runs 15 residues. Germline V lookup: CDR1 GTSNPN, CDR2 SVGIG (reference sequence). The V end was cut by 5 bases, the J end by 0 bases, with 15 bases between. CDR3 residues: CAWGHGALSTDTQYF. The CDR3 DNA is TGTGCCTGGGGTCATGGGGCCCTAAGCACAGATACGCAGTATTTT.

This clonotype was counted many times. The rearrangement joins TRBV9 to TRBJ2-3; 10 bases are a match to TRBD2. Germline lookup yields CDR1 SGDLS and CDR2 YYNGEE. The CDR3 contains 15 residues. Trimming at V came to 0 bases and at J to 6 bases, leaving 4 bases not matched to a gene. The CDR3 reads CASSVGGTSADTQYF. CDR3 sequence (DNA): TGTGCCAGCAGCGTAGGGGGGACTAGCGCGGATACGCAGTATTTT.

Comment on this clonotype: One end of the junction varies from germline; a read error may be responsible. The chain is built from TRBV7-9 and TRBJ1-1, with D possibly matching TRBD1 (5 bases). The germline CDR1 and CDR2 sequences are SEHNR and FQNEAQ (reference sequence). The CDR3 has 16 residues. The CDR3 DNA follows: TGTGCCGGCAGCTTAGGCATGGGGGACGCGCTCACTGAAGCTTTCTTT. This encodes CAGSLGMGDALTEAFF.